This paragraph covers one T cell receptor beta chain sequence. These data are taken from a study of blood T cell repertoires in COVID-19. About the study: Nucleic acid was either cDNA or gDNA, and it came from T cells, B-cell-depleted T cells, or PBMCs.

V shed 3 bases, J shed 1 base, and the junction held 6 bases outside the gene matches. The CDR3 runs 16 residues. The germline V gene encodes CDR1 SGHRS and CDR2 YFSETQ. Original analysis: Cell counts per sample came from amplifying reference gene primers. TCRdb's copy holds only in-frame clones and misses some; the assay was immunoSEQ multiplex PCR. V and J calls plus clone size are reproduced from that table; the DNA served to infer D and trimming. This sample has under 55,000 clones, with 79% found just once. Material for sequencing was peripheral blood. V gene TRBV5-1 combines with J gene TRBJ1-2, with TRBD1 matching 10 bases. This clonotype was sampled from an older man with acute or convalescent COVID-19. CDR3 sequence reads: CASSSTGGGSNYGYTF. Written as DNA, the CDR3 is TGCGCCAGCAGCTCGACAGGGGGCGGAAGTAACTATGGCTACACCTTC.